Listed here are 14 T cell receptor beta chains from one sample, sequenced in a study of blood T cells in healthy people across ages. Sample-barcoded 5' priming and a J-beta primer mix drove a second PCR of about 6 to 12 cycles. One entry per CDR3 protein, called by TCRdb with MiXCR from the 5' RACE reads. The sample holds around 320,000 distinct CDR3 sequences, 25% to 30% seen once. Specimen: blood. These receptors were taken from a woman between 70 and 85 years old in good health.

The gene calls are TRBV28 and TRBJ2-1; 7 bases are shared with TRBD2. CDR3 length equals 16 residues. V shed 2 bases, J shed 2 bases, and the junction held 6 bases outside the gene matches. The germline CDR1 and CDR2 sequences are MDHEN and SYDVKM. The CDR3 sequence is CASSLVGGRTYNEQFF. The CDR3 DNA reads TGTGCCAGCAGTTTAGTTGGCGGGAGAACCTACAATGAGCAGTTCTTC.

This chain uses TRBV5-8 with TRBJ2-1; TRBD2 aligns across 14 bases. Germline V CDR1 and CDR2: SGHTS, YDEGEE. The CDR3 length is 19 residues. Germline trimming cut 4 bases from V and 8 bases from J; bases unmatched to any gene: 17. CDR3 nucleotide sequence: TGTGCCAGCAGCACAACCTCCGGGACTAGCGGGAGCTCGCTCCATGAGCAGTTCTTC. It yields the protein CASSTTSGTSGSSLHEQFF.

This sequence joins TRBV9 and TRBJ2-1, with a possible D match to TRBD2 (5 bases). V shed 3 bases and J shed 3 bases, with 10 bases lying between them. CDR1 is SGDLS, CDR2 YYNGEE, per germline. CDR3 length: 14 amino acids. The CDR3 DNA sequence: TGTGCCAGCAGCGAGGACTTGATCTACAATGAGCAGTTCTTC. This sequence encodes CASSEDLIYNEQFF.

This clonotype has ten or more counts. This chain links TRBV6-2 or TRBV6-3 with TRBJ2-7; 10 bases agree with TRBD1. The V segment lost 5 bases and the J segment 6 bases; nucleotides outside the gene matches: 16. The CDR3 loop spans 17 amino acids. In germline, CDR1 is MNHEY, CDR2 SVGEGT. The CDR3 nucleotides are TGTGCCAGCAGTCACCGGGACAGGGGACCGACCGCTCGCGAGCAGTACTTC. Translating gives CASSHRDRGPTAREQYF.

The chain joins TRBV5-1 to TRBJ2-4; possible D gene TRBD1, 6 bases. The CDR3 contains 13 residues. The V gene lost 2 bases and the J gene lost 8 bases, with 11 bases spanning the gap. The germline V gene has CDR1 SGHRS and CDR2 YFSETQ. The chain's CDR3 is CASSLRDTDIQYF. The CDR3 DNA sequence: TGCGCCAGCAGCTTACGGGACACTGACATTCAGTACTTC. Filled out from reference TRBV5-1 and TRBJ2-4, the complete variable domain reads KAGVTQTPRYLIKTRGQQVTLSCSPISGHRSVSWYQQTPGQGLQFLFEYFSETQRNKGNFPGRFSGRQFSNSRSEMNVSTLELGDSALYLCASSLRDTDIQYFGAGTRLSVL.

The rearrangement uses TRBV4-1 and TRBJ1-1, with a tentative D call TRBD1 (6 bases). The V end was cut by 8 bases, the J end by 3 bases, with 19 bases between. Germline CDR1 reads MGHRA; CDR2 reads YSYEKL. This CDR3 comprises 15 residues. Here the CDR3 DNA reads TGCGCCAGCTCATATGGGGGGGCGGGATACACTGAAGCTTTCTTT. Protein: CASSYGGAGYTEAFF.

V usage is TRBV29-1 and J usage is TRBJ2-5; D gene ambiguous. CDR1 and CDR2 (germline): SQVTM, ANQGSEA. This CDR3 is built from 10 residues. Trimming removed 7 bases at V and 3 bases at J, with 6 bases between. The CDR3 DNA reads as TGCAGCGGAGCTGAAGAGACCCAGTACTTC. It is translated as CSGAEETQYF. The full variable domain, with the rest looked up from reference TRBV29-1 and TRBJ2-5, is SAVISQKPSRDICQRGTSLTIQCQVDSQVTMMFWYRQQPGQSLTLIATANQGSEATYESGFVIDKFPISRPNLTFSTLTVSNMSPEDSSIYLCSGAEETQYFGPGTRLLVL.

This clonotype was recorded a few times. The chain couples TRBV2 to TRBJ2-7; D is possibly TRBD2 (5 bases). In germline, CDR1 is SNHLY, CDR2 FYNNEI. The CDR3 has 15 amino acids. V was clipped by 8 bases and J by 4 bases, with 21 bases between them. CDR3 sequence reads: CASREGDYQHYEQYF. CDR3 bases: TGTGCCAGCCGAGAGGGTGACTACCAACATTACGAGCAGTACTTC.

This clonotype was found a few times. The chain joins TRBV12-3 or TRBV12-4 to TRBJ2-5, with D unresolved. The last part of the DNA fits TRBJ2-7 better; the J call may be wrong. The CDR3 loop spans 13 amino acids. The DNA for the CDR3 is TGTGCCAGCAGTTTCGGCAGAACCTACGAGCAGTACTTC. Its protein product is CASSFGRTYEQYF.

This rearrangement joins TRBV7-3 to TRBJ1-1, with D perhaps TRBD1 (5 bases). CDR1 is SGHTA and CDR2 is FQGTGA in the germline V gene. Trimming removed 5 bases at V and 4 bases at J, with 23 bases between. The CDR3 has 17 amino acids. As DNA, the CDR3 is TGTGCCAGCAGCCAAAATCCGGGACGGAGCCGCTTCACTGAAGCTTTCTTT. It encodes CASSQNPGRSRFTEAFF.

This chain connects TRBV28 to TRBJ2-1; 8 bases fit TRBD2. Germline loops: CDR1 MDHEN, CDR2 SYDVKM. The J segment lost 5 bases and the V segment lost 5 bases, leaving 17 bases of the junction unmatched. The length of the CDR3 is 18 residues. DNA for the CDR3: TGTGCCAGCAGTCCTAGTTCGGCCAGCGGGAGAACCCACAATGAGCAGTTCTTC. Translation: CASSPSSASGRTHNEQFF.

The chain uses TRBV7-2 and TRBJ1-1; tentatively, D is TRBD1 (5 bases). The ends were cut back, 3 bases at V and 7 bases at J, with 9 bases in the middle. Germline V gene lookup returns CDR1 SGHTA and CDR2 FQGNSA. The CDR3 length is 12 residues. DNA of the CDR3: TGTGCCAGCAGCTTGGGACTGAGTGAAGCTTTCTTT. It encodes CASSLGLSEAFF. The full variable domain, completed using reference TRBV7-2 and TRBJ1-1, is GAGVSQSPSNKVTEKGKDVELRCDPISGHTALYWYRQSLGQGLEFLIYFQGNSAPDKSGLPSDRFSAERTGGSVSTLTIQRTQQEDSAVYLCASSLGLSEAFFGQGTRLTVV.

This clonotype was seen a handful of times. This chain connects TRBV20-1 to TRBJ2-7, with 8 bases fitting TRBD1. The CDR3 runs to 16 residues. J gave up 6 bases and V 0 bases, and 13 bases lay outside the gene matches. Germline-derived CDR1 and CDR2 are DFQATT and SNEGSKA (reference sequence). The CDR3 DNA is TGCAGTGCTAGAGATCCTAGGACAGGGTTAACCGGCGAGCAGTACTTC. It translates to CSARDPRTGLTGEQYF.

The CDR3 sequence: CASSLQGGTNEKLFF. In nucleotides, the CDR3 is TGCGCCAGCAGCTTGCAGGGTGGAACTAATGAAAAACTGTTTTTT. The V call is TRBV5-1, the J call TRBJ1-4; tentatively, D is TRBD1 (5 bases). CDR3 size: 15 residues. Trimming took 1 base from V and 1 from J, leaving 8 bases between them. Germline assignment: CDR1 SGHRS and CDR2 YFSETQ.